This T cell receptor (beta chain) was obtained from a study of a mutant IDH1 vaccine in newly diagnosed glioma. Study-level information: Earlier treatment was radiotherapy, temozolomide, or both, with most getting both. Scheduled at week 35, visit V12 preceded visit V13, held at week 47.

Here immunoSEQ multiplex PCR was the method, and the copy in TCRdb shows in-frame clones only, minus some. The data show about 94,000 clones, roughly nine tenths seen once. Time point: week 47, end of study. With topical imiquimod, each dose of the vaccine consisted of 300 ug of mutant IDH1 20-mer peptide. Vaccination of patients was performed eight times, in weeks 1, 3, 5, 7, 11, 15, 19 and 23. Study results and limitations: The authors found pseudoprogression apparently unrelated to changes in top peripheral T cell clonotypes.

The germline V and J ends were trimmed by 5 bases and 11 bases, with 12 bases remaining between them. Germline lookup yields CDR1 KGHSH and CDR2 LQKENI. This CDR3 spans 11 amino acids. In regard to this clone: Its antigen is still unknown.

The source is a woman between 45 and 65 years old with glioma. The material was PBMCs, obtained from a glioma patient whose treatment included an IDH1 peptide vaccine. The chain joins TRBV18 to TRBJ2-5, with D possibly being TRBD1 or TRBD2 (6 bases each). Written as DNA, the CDR3 is TGTGCCAGCTCAGCTAGGGGGGAGCAGTACTTC. Translated, it gives CASSARGEQYF.